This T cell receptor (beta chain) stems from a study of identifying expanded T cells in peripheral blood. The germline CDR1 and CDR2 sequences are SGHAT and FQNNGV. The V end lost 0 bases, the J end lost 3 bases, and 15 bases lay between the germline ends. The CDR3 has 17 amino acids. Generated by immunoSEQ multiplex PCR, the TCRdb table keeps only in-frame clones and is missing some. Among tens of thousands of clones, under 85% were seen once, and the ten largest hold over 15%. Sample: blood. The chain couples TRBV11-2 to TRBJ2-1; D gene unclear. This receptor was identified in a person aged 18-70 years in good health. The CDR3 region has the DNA TGTGCCAGCAGCTTAGATCAGTACCAGCAGATCTACAATGAGCAGTTCTTC. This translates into CASSLDQYQQIYNEQFF.